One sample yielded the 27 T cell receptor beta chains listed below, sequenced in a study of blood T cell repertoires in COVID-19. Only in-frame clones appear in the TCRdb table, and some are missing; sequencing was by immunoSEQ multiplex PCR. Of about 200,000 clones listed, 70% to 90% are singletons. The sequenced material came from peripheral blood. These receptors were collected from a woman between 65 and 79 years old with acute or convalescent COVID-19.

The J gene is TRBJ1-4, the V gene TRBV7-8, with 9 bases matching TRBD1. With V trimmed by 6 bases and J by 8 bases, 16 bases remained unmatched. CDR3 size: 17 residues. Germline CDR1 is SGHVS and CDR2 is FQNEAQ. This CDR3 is CASRRLDRGRVYEKLFF. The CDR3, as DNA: TGTGCCAGCAGACGATTGGACAGGGGAAGGGTATACGAAAAACTGTTTTTT.

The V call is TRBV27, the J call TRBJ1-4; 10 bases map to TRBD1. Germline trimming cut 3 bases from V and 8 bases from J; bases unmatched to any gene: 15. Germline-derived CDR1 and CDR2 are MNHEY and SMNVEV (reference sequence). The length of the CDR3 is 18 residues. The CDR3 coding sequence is TGTGCCAGCAGTTTCGGTCTTAGGGGGACAGGGGAAGGGGAAAAACTGTTTTTT. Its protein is CASSFGLRGTGEGEKLFF.

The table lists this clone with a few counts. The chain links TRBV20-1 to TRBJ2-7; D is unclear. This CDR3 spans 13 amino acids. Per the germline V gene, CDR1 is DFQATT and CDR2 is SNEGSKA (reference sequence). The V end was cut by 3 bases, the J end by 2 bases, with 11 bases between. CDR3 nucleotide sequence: TGCAGTGCTAGTATCGCCAGTCCCTACGAGCAGTACTTC. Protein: CSASIASPYEQYF.

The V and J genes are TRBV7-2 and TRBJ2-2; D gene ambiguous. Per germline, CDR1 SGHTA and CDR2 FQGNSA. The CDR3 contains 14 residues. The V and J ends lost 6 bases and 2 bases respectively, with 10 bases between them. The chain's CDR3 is CASRALANTGELFF. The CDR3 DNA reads TGTGCCAGCAGGGCCCTGGCCAACACCGGGGAGCTGTTTTTT.

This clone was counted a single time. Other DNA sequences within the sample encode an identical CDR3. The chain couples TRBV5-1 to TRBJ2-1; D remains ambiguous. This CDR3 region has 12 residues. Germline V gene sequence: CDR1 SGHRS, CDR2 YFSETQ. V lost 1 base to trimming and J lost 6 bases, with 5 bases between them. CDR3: CASSLPGNEQFF. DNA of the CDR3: TGCGCCAGCAGCTTGCCCGGCAATGAGCAGTTCTTC.

This CDR3 reads CASRQNSNQPQHF. CDR3 in DNA: TGTGCCAGCAGACAAAATAGCAATCAGCCCCAGCATTTT. This chain connects TRBV6-5 to TRBJ1-5; D gene uncertain. This CDR3 is 13 amino acids long. The V and J ends lost 6 bases and 0 bases respectively, with 6 bases between them. CDR1 is MNHEY and CDR2 is SVGAGI in the germline V gene.

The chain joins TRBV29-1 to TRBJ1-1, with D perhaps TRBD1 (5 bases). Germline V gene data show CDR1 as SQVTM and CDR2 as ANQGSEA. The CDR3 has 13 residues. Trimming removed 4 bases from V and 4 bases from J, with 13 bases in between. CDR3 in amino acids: CSVVAGRATEAFF. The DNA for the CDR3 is TGCAGCGTTGTGGCAGGGAGGGCCACTGAAGCTTTCTTT.

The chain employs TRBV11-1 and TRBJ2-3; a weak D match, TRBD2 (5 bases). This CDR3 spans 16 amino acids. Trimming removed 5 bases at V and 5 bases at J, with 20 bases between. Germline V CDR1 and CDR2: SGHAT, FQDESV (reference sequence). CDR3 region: CASSLRANAGRDTQYF. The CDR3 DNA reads TGTGCCAGCAGCCTCCGTGCCAATGCGGGTAGAGATACGCAGTATTTT.

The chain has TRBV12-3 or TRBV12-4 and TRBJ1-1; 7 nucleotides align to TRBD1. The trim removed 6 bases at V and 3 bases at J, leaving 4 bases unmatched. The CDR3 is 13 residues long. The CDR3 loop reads CASRKTGYTEAFF. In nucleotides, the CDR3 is TGTGCCAGCAGGAAGACAGGGTACACTGAAGCTTTCTTT.

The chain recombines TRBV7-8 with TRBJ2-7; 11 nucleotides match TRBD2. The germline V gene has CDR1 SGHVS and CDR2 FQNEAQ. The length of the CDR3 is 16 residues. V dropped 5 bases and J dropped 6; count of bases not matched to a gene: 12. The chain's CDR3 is CASSASLAGGTGEQYF. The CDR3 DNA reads TGTGCCAGCAGCGCGAGTTTAGCGGGAGGGACAGGCGAGCAGTACTTC. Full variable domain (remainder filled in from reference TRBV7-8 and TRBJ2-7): GAGVSQSPRYKVAKRGQDVALRCDPISGHVSLFWYQQALGQGPEFLTYFQNEAQLDKSGLPSDRFFAERPEGSVSTLKIQRTQQEDSAVYLCASSASLAGGTGEQYFGPGTRLTVT.

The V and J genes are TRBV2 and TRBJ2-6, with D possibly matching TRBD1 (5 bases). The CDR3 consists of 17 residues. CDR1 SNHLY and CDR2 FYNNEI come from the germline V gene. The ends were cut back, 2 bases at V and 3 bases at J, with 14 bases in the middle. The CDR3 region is CASSEYTSGFGANVLTF. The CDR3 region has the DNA TGTGCCAGCAGTGAATACACCTCAGGGTTTGGGGCCAACGTCCTGACTTTC.

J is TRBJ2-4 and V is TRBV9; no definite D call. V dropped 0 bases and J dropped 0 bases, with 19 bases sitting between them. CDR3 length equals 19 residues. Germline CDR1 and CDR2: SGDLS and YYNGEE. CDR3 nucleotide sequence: TGTGCCAGCAGCGTAGGCCAAACAGCAGAGCAATTAGCCAAAAACATTCAGTACTTC. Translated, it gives CASSVGQTAEQLAKNIQYF. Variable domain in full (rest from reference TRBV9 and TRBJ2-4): DSGVTQTPKHLITATGQRVTLRCSPRSGDLSVYWYQQSLDQGLQFLIQYYNGEERAKGNILERFSAQQFPDLHSELNLSSLELGDSALYFCASSVGQTAEQLAKNIQYFGAGTRLSVL.

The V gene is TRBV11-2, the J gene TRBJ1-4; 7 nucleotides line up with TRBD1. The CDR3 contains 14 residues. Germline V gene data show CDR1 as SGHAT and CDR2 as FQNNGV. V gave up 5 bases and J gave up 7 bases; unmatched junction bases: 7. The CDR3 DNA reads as TGTGCCAGCAGCCCCAGACAGGGAAGTGAAAAACTGTTTTTT. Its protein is CASSPRQGSEKLFF.

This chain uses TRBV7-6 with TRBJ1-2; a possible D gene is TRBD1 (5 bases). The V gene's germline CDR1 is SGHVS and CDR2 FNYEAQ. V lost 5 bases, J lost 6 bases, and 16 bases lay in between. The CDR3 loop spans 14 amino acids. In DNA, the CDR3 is TGTGCCAGCAGCCCCATGGAGGGGCCTCATGGCTACACCTTC. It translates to CASSPMEGPHGYTF.

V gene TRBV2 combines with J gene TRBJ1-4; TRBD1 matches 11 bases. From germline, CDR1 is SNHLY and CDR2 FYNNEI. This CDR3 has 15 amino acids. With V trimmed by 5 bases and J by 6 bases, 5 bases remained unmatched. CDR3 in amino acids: CASSPGTGGYEKLFF. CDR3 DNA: TGTGCCAGCAGTCCAGGGACAGGGGGGTATGAAAAACTGTTTTTT.

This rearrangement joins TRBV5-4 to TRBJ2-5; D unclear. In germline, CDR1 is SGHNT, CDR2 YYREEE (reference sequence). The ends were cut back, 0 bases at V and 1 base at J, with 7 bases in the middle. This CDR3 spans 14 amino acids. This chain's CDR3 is CASSLAGFQETQYF. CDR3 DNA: TGTGCCAGCAGCTTGGCCGGTTTCCAAGAGACCCAGTACTTC.

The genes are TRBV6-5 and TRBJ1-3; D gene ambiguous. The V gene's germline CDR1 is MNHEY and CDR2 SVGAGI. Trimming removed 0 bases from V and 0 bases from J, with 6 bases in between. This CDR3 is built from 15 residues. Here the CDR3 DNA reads TGTGCCAGCAGTTACTCGAGTAGCTCTGGAAACACCATATATTTT. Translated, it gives CASSYSSSSGNTIYF.

This CDR3 is CSVETAEGGELFF. The CDR3 DNA follows: TGCAGCGTTGAAACAGCCGAGGGCGGGGAGCTGTTTTTT. The chain links TRBV29-1 to TRBJ2-2; a possible D gene is TRBD2 (5 bases). Between the trimmed V and J ends, which lost 2 bases and 7 bases, there was a span of 11 bases. The CDR3 spans 13 residues. Per germline, CDR1 SQVTM and CDR2 ANQGSEA.

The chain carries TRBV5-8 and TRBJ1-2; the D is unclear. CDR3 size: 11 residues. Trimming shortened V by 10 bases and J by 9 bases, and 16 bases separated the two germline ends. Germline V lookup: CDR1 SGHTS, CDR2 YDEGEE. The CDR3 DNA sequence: TGTGCCTACAAGATACACAGCAGCTACACCTTC. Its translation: CAYKIHSSYTF.

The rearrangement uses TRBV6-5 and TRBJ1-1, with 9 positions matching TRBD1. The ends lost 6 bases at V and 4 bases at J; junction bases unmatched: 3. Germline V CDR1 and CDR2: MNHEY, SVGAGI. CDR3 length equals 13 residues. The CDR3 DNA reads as TGTGCCAGCAGAAGGGACAGGGTCACTGAAGCTTTCTTT. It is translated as CASRRDRVTEAFF.

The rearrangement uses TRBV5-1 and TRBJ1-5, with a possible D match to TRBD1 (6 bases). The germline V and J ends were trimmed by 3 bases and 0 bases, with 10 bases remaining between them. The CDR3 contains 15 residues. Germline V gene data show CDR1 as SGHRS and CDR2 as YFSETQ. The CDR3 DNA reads TGCGCCAGCAGCTCGACAGGAAATAGCAATCAGCCCCAGCATTTT. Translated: CASSSTGNSNQPQHF.

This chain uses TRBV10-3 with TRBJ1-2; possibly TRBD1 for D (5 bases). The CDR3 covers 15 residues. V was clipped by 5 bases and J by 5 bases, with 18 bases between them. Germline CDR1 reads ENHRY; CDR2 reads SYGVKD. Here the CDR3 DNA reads TGTGCCATCAGTTCCCGGGACCGGGAGTTGTATGGCTACACCTTC. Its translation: CAISSRDRELYGYTF.

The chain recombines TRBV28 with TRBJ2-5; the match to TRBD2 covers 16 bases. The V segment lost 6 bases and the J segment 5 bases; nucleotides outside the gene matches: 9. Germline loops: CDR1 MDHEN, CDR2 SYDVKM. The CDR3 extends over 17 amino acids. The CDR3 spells CASSTGTSGRAGETQYF. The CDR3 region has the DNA TGTGCCAGCAGCACCGGGACTAGCGGGAGGGCCGGGGAGACCCAGTACTTC.

CDR3 DNA: TGCGCCAGCAGCTTGGTAGGGACAGGGGAGTTCTCCGGAAACACCATATATTTT. It translates to CASSLVGTGEFSGNTIYF. V is TRBV5-1 and J is TRBJ1-3; 10 bases agree with TRBD1. This CDR3 spans 18 amino acids. Germline V gene data show CDR1 as SGHRS and CDR2 as YFSETQ. The V and J ends lost 0 bases and 4 bases, in that order; junction bases with no gene match: 10.

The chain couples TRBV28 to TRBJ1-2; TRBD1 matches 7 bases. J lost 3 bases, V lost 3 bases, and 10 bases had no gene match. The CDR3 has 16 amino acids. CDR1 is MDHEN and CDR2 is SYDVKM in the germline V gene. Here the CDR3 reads CASSFRGAQGYYGYTF. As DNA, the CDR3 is TGTGCCAGCAGTTTCAGGGGGGCGCAGGGCTACTATGGCTACACCTTC.

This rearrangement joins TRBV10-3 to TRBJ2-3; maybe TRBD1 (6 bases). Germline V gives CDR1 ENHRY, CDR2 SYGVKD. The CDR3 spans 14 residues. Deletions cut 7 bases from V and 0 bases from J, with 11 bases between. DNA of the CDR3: TGTGCCATCAAGGGGGACGCTAGCACAGATACGCAGTATTTT. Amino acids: CAIKGDASTDTQYF.

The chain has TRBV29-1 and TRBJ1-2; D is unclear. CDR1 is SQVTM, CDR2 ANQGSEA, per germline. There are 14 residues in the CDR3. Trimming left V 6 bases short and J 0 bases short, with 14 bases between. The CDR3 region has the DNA TGCAGCGTGGGTGTGGGGAGTCCTAACTATGGCTACACCTTC. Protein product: CSVGVGSPNYGYTF.